This T cell receptor (beta chain) was sequenced during a study of blood T cell repertoires in COVID-19. Study background: The United States, Italy and Spain supplied acute and convalescent COVID-19 samples. Sources were T cells, B-cell-depleted T cells, or PBMCs; the material itself was cDNA or gDNA.

Original handling: By means of reference gene primer amplification, nucleated cell counts were estimated. Measured with immunoSEQ multiplex PCR; TCRdb has only the in-frame clones, and not every one. The V and J calls and clone size are taken from that table; D and trimming were inferred from the DNA. The sample lists 200,000 to 250,000 clones, over 75% seen once, with about 2% in the top ten. The CDR3 length is 17 residues. Trimming cost V 4 bases and J 5 bases, with 22 bases left between them. CDR1 is MGHRA and CDR2 is YSYEKL in the germline V gene. This sequence joins TRBV4-1 and TRBJ2-3; D perhaps matches TRBD1 (8 bases). This receptor was obtained from a man younger than 40 who had recovered from COVID-19. The sample comprised peripheral blood. DNA of the CDR3: TGCGCCAGCAGCCCTCTAGGACAGGGAGGGATTATAGATACGCAGTATTTT. It codes for CASSPLGQGGIIDTQYF.